The sequence of this TCR beta chain was determined in a study of beta chain features in type 1 diabetes. Study-wide points: Type 1 diabetes patients showed fewer insertions and more deletions at VDJ junctions.

Germline lookup yields CDR1 MNHNY and CDR2 SVGAGI (reference sequence). The CDR3 extends over 14 amino acids. With 4 bases clipped from V and 5 bases from J, the junction kept 5 bases outside the gene matches. Cells sorted by CD45RO/CCR7/CD25/CD127/CD95/CD27 comprised CD4+ naive, central memory, regulatory and stem cell-like memory cells. Over 95% purity was reached by all sorted populations. In regard to this clone: Its specificity is not known.

The investigators reverse transcribed all of the isolated RNA, so they sequenced expressed TCRB transcripts. Sequenced by immunoSEQ multiplex PCR; TCRdb stores in-frame clones only, minus some. The sample yields more than 150,000 clones, roughly an eighth seen once. V gene TRBV6-6 combines with J gene TRBJ2-4, with 7 bases lining up with TRBD2. Sequencing used central memory CD4+ T cells from blood. The sequence was collected from a young woman in good health. The CDR3 region has the DNA TGTGCCAGCAGTTCAGGGACTATTCAAAACATTCAGTACTTC. Translating gives CASSSGTIQNIQYF.